These T cell receptor beta chains were read from a single sample in a study of blood T cell repertoires in COVID-19. Sequencing used immunoSEQ multiplex PCR; TCRdb keeps in-frame clones, though not all of them. The repertoire holds 65,000 to 90,000 clones, about nine tenths seen once, with roughly a tenth in the top ten. The sequenced sample consisted of peripheral blood. These receptors were obtained from a woman aged 18-29 years with acute or convalescent COVID-19. Each CDR3 is given with its conserved first and last residue. Each record gives: D gene, J gene, clone size, V gene, CDR3 protein, CDR3 DNA. A D gene is named only where the DNA matches it firmly. Clone size is not always given. Where it is, it says once, few, many or a class for expanded clones.

D gene: .
J gene: TRBJ1-4
clone size: .
V gene: TRBV7-2
CDR3 protein: CASSYRGSLSTNEKLFF
CDR3 DNA: TGTGCCAGCAGCTACCGGGGAAGCCTTTCAACTAATGAAAAACTGTTTTTT

D gene: .
J gene: TRBJ1-2
clone size: .
V gene: TRBV6-6
CDR3 protein: CASSYSKAGLYGYTF
CDR3 DNA: TGTGCCAGCAGTTACTCGAAGGCGGGGCTCTATGGCTACACCTTC

D gene: .
J gene: TRBJ1-2
clone size: .
V gene: TRBV5-5
CDR3 protein: CASSLARGIDGYTF
CDR3 DNA: TGTGCCAGCAGCTTGGCCCGAGGGATCGATGGCTACACCTTC

D gene: .
J gene: TRBJ1-2
clone size: .
V gene: TRBV2
CDR3 protein: CASRKDSFYGYTF
CDR3 DNA: TGTGCCAGCAGAAAGGACAGCTTCTATGGCTACACCTTC

D gene: .
J gene: TRBJ1-1
clone size: .
V gene: TRBV7-8
CDR3 protein: CASSLLMVARYTEAFF
CDR3 DNA: TGTGCCAGCAGCTTATTAATGGTGGCGCGGTACACTGAAGCTTTCTTT

D gene: .
J gene: TRBJ2-2
clone size: few
V gene: TRBV28
CDR3 protein: CASSLSLVVANTGELFF
CDR3 DNA: TGTGCCAGCAGCCTGTCTCTGGTAGTCGCGAACACCGGGGAGCTGTTTTTT

D gene: .
J gene: TRBJ2-3
clone size: .
V gene: TRBV19
CDR3 protein: CASSIRDTQYF
CDR3 DNA: TGTGCCAGTAGTATACGAGATACGCAGTATTTT

D gene: TRBD1
J gene: TRBJ2-5
clone size: .
V gene: TRBV5-4
CDR3 protein: CASSTGVQETQYF
CDR3 DNA: TGTGCCAGCAGCACAGGGGTCCAAGAGACCCAGTACTTC

D gene: .
J gene: TRBJ1-2
clone size: .
V gene: TRBV9
CDR3 protein: CASSVAGGGYGYTF
CDR3 DNA: TGTGCCAGCAGCGTAGCGGGAGGGGGCTATGGCTACACCTTC

D gene: TRBD2
J gene: TRBJ2-5
clone size: .
V gene: TRBV15
CDR3 protein: CATSIWASGQETQYF
CDR3 DNA: TGTGCCACCAGCATCTGGGCTAGCGGGCAAGAGACCCAGTACTTC

D gene: .
J gene: TRBJ1-6
clone size: .
V gene: TRBV10-1
CDR3 protein: CASSESRTENSPLHF
CDR3 DNA: TGCGCCAGCAGTGAGTCGAGGACAGAAAATTCACCCCTCCACTTT

D gene: TRBD2
J gene: TRBJ2-5
clone size: .
V gene: TRBV4-1
CDR3 protein: CASSQAGTSGSGETQYF
CDR3 DNA: TGCGCCAGCAGCCAAGCCGGGACTAGCGGGAGTGGTGAGACCCAGTACTTC

D gene: TRBD2
J gene: TRBJ2-5
clone size: few
V gene: TRBV7-9
CDR3 protein: CASSLGLAGETQYF
CDR3 DNA: TGTGCCAGCAGCTTGGGACTAGCGGGAGAGACCCAGTACTTC

D gene: .
J gene: TRBJ2-3
clone size: .
V gene: TRBV15
CDR3 protein: CATSRDPTGGHGDTQYF
CDR3 DNA: TGTGCCACCAGCAGAGATCCAACGGGGGGCCATGGAGATACGCAGTATTTT

D gene: TRBD1
J gene: TRBJ1-1
clone size: .
V gene: TRBV5-6
CDR3 protein: CASSGGQLNTEAFF
CDR3 DNA: TGTGCCAGCAGCGGGGGACAGCTGAACACTGAAGCTTTCTTT

D gene: TRBD1
J gene: TRBJ1-1
clone size: few
V gene: TRBV7-8
CDR3 protein: CASNLSGGETSEAFF
CDR3 DNA: TGTGCCAGCAACCTATCAGGGGGTGAGACGTCTGAAGCTTTCTTT

D gene: .
J gene: TRBJ1-1
clone size: .
V gene: TRBV5-4
CDR3 protein: CASSLGQDEAFF
CDR3 DNA: TGTGCCAGCAGCTTGGGACAGGATGAAGCTTTCTTT

D gene: .
J gene: TRBJ1-4
clone size: .
V gene: TRBV7-2
CDR3 protein: CASSPGRGEKLFF
CDR3 DNA: TGTGCCAGCAGCCCTGGGAGGGGGGAAAAACTGTTTTTT